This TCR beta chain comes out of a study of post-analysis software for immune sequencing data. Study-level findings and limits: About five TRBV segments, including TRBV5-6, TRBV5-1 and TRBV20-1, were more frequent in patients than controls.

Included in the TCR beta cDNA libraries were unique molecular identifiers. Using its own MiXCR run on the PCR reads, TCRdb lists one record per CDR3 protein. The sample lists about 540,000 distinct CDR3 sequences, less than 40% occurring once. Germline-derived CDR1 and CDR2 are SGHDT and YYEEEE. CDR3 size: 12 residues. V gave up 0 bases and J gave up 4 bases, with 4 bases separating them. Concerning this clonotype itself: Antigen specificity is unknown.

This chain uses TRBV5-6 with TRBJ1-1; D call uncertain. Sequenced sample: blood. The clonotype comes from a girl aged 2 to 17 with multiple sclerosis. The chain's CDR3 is CASSLVSTEAFF. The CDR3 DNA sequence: TGTGCCAGCAGCTTGGTTTCCACTGAAGCTTTCTTT. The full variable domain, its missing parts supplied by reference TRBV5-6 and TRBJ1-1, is DAGVTQSPTHLIKTRGQQVTLRCSPKSGHDTVSWYQQALGQGPQFIFQYYEEEERQRGNFPDRFSGHQFPNYSSELNVNALLLGDSALYLCASSLVSTEAFFGQGTRLTVV.